The 9 T cell receptor beta chains reported below all come from one sample, sequenced in a study of T cell repertoires in cytomegalovirus infection (dated by TCRdb to about 2019). Sequencing relied on an Illumina HiSeq 1500. TCRdb reworked the public reads: Q25 trimming with fastp, MiXCR clone assembly, productive beta chains retained. Rows matching on CDR3 protein sequence are summarized as one entry with the most common DNA and genes. A total of about 920,000 distinct CDR3 sequences appear in this sample, approximately 32% of them only once. The top ten hold around an eighth of the sample. These TCRs' antigens remain unknown. The sample's treatment or condition, from its label and the paper: in vitro stimulation with specific CMV peptide epitopes to enrich CMV-specific T cells. The sample here was cultured CD8+ T cells from PBMCs, taken from culture after CMV antigen stimulation. The receptors were sampled from a human donor in good health (CMV status not recorded). Some clones in this sample may be carry-over from other donors' samples.

This chain joins TRBV6-6 and TRBJ2-4; D possibly corresponds to TRBD1 (6 bases). Germline V lookup: CDR1 MNHNY, CDR2 SVGAGI (reference sequence). CDR3 length: 17 amino acids. The V gene lost 4 bases and the J gene lost 0 bases, with 16 bases spanning the gap. CDR3 DNA: TGTGCCAGCAGTTCAACAGGGTTTCGATTAGCCAAAAACATTCAGTACTTC. Encoded protein: CASSSTGFRLAKNIQYF.

This clonotype came up a few times. The chain joins TRBV12-5 to TRBJ2-7; a possible D gene is TRBD1 (5 bases). The CDR3 loop spans 16 amino acids. Germline V gives CDR1 LGHNT, CDR2 FRNRAP. V was clipped by 3 bases and J by 2 bases, with 17 bases between them. This chain's CDR3 is CASGFSSRQPTYEQYF. In DNA, the CDR3 is TGTGCTAGTGGTTTCTCTTCTAGACAGCCTACCTACGAGCAGTACTTC.

This clonotype has more than one count but fewer than ten. The V gene is TRBV6-1, the J gene TRBJ2-7; TRBD1 aligns across 7 bases. CDR1 and CDR2 (germline): MNHNS, SASEGT. The J segment lost 3 bases and the V segment lost 5 bases, leaving 7 bases of the junction unmatched. The CDR3 runs to 14 residues. CDR3 DNA sequence: TGTGCCAGCAGTCCGGGACAGAAGTTCTACGAGCAGTACGTC. Translating it yields CASSPGQKFYEQYV.

This clonotype was seen repeatedly, ten times or more. As DNA, the CDR3 is TGCGCCAGCAGCTTGTTGGCTAGCGGGGGATACAATGAGCAGTTCTTC. Translation gives CASSLLASGGYNEQFF. The rearrangement links TRBV5-1 to TRBJ2-1; 10 bases fit TRBD2. CDR3 length: 16 residues. Trimming at V came to 1 base and at J to 4 bases, leaving 5 bases not matched to a gene. The germline V gene has CDR1 SGHRS and CDR2 YFSETQ.

This clonotype has a handful of counts. This sequence joins TRBV7-2 and TRBJ2-2; possible D gene TRBD2, 5 bases. The CDR3 covers 16 residues. The germline CDR1 and CDR2 sequences are SGHTA and FQGNSA. V was clipped by 3 bases and J by 7 bases, with 18 bases between them. The CDR3 sequence: CASSFSSRPKDGELFF. CDR3 DNA: TGTGCCAGCAGCTTCTCTAGCCGCCCTAAGGACGGGGAGCTGTTTTTT.

The genes are TRBV28 and TRBJ1-1; no reliable D call. Trimming stripped 6 bases from V and 5 bases from J, with 19 bases between. CDR1 MDHEN and CDR2 SYDVKM come from the germline V gene. There are 15 residues in the CDR3. CDR3: CASSPEYTGGTEAFF. For the CDR3, the DNA is TGTGCCAGCAGCCCCGAATATACCGGTGGGACTGAAGCTTTCTTT.

This sequence joins TRBV12-3 or TRBV12-4 and TRBJ1-4; 8 nucleotides align to TRBD1. After removal of 6 bases from V and 7 bases from J, the junction contained 7 bases not matched to a gene. This CDR3 region has 14 residues. CDR3 nucleotides: TGTGCCAGCAGCGCGACAGGGGTATTTGAAAAACTGTTTTTT. Translated: CASSATGVFEKLFF.

This sequence joins TRBV10-3 and TRBJ2-3; no clear D gene. Germline V gene data show CDR1 as ENHRY and CDR2 as SYGVKD. The CDR3 covers 14 residues. V lost 0 bases to trimming and J lost 2 bases, with 6 bases between them. CDR3 in DNA: TGTGCCATCAGTGAGTCTGAGTCCACAGATACGCAGTATTTT. Encoded protein: CAISESESTDTQYF.

This clonotype was found a few times. This chain uses TRBV20-1 with TRBJ2-2; 13 bases map to TRBD2. The CDR3 covers 18 residues. V shed 1 base and J 1 base; nucleotides not matched to a gene: 6. Per germline, CDR1 DFQATT and CDR2 SNEGSKA (reference sequence). The CDR3 loop reads CSARGTTSGGMNTGELFF. Here the CDR3 DNA reads TGCAGTGCTAGAGGCACGACTAGCGGGGGGATGAACACCGGGGAGCTGTTTTTT.